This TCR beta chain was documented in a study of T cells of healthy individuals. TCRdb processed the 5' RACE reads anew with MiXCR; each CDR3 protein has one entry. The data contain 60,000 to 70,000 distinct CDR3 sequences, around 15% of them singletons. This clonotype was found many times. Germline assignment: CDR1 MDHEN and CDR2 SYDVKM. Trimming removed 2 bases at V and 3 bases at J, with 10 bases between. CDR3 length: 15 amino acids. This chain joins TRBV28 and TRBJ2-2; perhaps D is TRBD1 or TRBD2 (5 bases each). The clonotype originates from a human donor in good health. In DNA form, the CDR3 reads TGTGCCAGCAGTTTAGGGGGTAGCGACACCGGGGAGCTGTTTTTT. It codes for CASSLGGSDTGELFF.